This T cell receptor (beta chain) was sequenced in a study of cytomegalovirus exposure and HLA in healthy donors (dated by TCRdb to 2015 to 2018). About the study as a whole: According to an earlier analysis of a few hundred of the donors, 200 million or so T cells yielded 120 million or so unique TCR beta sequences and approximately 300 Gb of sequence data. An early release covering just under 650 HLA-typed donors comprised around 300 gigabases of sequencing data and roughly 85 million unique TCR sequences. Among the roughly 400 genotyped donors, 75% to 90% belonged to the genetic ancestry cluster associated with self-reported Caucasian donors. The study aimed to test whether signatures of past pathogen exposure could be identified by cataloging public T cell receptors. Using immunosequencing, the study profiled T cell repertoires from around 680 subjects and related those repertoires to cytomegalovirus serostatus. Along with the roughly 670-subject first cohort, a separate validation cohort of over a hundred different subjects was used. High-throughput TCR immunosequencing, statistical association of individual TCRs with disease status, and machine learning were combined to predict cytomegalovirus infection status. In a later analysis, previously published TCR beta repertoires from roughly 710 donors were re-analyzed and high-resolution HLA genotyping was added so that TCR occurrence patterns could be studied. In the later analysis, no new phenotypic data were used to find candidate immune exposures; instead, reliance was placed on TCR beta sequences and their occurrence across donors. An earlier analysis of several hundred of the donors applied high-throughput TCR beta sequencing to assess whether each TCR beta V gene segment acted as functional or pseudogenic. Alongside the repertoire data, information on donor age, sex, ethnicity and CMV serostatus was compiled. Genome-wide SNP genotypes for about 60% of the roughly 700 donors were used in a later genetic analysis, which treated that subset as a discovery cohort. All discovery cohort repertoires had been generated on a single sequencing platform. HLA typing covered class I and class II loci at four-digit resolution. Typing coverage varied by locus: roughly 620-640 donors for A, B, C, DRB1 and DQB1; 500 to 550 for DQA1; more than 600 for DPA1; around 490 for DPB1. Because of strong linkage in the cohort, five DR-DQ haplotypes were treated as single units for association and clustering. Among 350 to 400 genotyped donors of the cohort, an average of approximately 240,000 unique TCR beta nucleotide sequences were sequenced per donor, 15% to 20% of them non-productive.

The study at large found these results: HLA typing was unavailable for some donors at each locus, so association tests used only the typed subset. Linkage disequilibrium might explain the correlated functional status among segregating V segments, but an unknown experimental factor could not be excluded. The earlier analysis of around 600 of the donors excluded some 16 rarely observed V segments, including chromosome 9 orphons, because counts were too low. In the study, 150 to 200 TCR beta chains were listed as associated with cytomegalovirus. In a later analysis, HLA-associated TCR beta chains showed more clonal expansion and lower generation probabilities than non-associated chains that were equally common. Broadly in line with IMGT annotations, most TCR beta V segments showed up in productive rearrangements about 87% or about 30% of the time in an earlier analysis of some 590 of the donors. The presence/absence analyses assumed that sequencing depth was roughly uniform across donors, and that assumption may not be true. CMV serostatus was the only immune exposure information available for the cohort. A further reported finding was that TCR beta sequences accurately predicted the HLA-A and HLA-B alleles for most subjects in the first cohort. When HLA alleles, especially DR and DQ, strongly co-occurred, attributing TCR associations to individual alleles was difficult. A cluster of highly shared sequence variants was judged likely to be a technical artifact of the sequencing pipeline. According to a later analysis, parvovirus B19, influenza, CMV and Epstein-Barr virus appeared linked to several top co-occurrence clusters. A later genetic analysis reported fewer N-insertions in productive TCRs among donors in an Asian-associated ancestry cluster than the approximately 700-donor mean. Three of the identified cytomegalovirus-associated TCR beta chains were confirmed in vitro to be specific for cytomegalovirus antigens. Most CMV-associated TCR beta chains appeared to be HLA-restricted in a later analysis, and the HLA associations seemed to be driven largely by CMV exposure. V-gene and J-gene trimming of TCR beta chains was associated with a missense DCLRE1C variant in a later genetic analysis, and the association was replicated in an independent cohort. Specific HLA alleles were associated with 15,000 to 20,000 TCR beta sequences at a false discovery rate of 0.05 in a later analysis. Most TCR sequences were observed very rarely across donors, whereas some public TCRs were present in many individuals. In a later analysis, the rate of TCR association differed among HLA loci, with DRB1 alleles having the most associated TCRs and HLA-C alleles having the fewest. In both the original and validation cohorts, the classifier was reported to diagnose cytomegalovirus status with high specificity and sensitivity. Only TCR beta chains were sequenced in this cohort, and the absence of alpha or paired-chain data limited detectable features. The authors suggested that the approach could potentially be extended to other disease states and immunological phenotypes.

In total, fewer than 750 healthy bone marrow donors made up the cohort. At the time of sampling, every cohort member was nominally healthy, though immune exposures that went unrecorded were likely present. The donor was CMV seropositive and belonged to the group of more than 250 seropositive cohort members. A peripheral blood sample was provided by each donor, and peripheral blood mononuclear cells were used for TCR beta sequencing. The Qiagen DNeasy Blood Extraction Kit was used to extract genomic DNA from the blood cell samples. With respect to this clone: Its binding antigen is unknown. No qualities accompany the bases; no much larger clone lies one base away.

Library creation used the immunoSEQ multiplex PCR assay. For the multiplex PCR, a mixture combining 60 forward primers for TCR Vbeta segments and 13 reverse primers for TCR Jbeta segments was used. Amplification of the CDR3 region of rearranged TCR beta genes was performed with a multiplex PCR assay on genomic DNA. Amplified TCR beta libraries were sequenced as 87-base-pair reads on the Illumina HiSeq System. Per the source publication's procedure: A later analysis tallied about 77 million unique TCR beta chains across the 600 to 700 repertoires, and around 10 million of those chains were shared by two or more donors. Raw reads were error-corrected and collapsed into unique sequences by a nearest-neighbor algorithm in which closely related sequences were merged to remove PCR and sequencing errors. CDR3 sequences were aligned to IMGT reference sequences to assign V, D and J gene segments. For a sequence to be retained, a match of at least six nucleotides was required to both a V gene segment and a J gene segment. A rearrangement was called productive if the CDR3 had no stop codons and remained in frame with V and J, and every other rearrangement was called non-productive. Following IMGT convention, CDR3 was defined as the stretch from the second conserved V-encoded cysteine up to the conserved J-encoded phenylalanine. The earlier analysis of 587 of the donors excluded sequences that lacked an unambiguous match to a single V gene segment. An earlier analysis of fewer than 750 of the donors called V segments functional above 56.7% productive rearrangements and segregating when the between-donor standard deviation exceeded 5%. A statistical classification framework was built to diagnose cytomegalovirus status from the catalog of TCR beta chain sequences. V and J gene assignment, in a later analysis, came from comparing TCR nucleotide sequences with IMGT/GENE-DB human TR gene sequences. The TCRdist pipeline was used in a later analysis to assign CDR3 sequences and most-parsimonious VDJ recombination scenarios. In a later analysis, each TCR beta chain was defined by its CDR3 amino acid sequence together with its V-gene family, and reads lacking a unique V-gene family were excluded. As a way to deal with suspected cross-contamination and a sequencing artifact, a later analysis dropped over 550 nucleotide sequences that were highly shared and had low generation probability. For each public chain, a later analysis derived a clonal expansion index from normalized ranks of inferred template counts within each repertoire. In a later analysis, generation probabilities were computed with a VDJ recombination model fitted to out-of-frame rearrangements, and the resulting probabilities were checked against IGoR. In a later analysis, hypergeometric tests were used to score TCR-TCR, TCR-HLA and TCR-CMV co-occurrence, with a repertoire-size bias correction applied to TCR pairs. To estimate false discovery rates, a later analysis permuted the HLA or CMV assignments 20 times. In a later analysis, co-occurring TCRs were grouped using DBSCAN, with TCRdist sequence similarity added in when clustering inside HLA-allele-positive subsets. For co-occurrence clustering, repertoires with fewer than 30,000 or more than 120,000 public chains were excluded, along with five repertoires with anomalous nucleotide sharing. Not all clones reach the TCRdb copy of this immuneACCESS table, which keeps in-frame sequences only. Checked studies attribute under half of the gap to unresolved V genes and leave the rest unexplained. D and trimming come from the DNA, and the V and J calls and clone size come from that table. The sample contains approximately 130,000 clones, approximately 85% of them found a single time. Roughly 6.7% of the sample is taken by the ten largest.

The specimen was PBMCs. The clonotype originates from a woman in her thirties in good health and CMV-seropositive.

The CDR3 region has the sequence CASSFPVGQTYGYTF. The DNA is TGTGCCAGCAGTTTTCCCGTTGGGCAGACCTATGGCTACACCTTC. The receptor chain draws on TRBV28 and TRBJ1-2; the D gene is unclear. The V end loses 3 bases and the J end loses 4 bases, and a stretch of 15 bases separates them. The CDR3 covers 15 residues, taking in both the cysteine and the phenylalanine. The kept DNA is CDR3 alone, 45 bases in frame from the first base. The CDR1 and CDR2 encoded by the germline V gene are MDHEN and SYDVKM.